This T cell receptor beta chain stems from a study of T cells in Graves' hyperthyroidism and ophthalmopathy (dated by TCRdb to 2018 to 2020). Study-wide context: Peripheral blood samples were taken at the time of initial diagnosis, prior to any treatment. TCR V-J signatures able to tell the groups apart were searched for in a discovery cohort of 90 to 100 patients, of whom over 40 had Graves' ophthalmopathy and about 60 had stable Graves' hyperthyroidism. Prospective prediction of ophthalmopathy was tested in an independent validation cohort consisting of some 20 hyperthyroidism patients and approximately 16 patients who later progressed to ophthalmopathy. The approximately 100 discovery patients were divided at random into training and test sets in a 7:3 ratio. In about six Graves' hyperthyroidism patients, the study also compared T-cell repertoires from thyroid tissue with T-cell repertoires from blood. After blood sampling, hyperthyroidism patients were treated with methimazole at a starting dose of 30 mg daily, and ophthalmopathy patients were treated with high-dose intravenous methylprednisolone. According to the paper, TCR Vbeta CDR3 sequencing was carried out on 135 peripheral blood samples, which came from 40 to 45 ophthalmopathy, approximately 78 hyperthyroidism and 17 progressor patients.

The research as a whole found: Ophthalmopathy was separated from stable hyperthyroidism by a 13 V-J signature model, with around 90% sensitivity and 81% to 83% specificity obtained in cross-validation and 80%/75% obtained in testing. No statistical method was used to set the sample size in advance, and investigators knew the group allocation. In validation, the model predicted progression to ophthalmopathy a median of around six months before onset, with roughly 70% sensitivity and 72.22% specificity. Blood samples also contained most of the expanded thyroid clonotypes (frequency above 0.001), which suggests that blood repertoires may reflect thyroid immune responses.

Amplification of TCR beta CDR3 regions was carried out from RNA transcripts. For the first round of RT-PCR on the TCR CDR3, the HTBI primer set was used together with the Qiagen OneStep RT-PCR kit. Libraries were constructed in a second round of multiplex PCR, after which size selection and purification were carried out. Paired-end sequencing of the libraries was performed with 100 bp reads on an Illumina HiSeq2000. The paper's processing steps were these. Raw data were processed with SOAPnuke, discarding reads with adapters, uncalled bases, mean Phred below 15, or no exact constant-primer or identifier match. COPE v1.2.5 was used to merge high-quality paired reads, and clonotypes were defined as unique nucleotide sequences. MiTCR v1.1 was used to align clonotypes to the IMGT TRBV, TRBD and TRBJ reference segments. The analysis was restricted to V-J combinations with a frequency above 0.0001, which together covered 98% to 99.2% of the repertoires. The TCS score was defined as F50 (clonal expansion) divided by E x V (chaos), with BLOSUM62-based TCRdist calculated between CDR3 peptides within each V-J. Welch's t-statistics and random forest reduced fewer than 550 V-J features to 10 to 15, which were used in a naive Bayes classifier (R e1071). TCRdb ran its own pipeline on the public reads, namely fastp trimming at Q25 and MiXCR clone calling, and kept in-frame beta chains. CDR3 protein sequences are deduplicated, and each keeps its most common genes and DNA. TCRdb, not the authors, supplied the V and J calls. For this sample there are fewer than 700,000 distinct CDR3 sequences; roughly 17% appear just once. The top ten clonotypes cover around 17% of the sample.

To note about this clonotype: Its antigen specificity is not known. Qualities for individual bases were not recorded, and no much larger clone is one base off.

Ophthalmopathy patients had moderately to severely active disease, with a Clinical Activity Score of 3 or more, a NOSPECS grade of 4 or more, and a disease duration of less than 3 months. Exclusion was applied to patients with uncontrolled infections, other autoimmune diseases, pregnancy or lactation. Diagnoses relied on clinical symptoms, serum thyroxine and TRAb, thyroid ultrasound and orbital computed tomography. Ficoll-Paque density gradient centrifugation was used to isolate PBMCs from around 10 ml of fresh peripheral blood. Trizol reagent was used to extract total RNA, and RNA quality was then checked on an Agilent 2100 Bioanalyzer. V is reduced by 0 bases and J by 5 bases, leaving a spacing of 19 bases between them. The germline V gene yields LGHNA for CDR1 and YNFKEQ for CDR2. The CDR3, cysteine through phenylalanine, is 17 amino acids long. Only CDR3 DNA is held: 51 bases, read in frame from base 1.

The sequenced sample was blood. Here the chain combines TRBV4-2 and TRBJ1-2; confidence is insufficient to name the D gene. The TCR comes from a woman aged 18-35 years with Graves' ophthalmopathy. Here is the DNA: TGTGCCAGCAGCCAAGACCTCCGTTATGGGGAGATATATGGCTACACCTTC. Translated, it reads CASSQDLRYGEIYGYTF.